These 23 T cell receptor beta chains originate from one sample sequenced in a study of immune evolution from preneoplasia to lung adenocarcinoma. Sequenced by immunoSEQ multiplex PCR; TCRdb stores in-frame clones only, minus some. The sample holds approximately 12,000 clones; roughly 89% are singletons and the top ten take over 3%. Sequenced: FFPE invasive lung adenocarcinoma tissue. The receptors come from a person aged 65 to 85 with invasive lung adenocarcinoma.

A few counts support this clone. The chain couples TRBV28 to TRBJ1-3; weak D call: TRBD1 (5 bases). Germline lookup yields CDR1 MDHEN and CDR2 SYDVKM. V lost 7 bases to trimming and J lost 0 bases, with 19 bases between them. CDR3 size: 17 residues. CDR3 loop: CASTSGTDLGSGNTIYF. The CDR3 DNA reads TGTGCCAGCACCTCCGGGACGGACCTTGGCTCTGGAAACACCATATATTTT.

The genes are TRBV27 and TRBJ2-7; D possibly corresponds to TRBD1 (6 bases). Trimming left V 6 bases short and J 2 bases short, with 14 bases between. The germline V gene has CDR1 MNHEY and CDR2 SMNVEV (reference sequence). The CDR3 totals 14 residues. The CDR3 nucleotides are TGTGCCAGCAGGACCCTCGGACAGACCTACGAGCAGTACTTC. This sequence encodes CASRTLGQTYEQYF.

The chain joins TRBV18 to TRBJ2-1; the D is unclear. This CDR3 is 14 amino acids long. The germline V and J ends were trimmed by 0 bases and 8 bases, with 11 bases remaining between them. Germline V CDR1 and CDR2: KGHSH, LQKENI. CDR3 loop: CASSPPSSRHEQFF. The CDR3 coding sequence is TGTGCCAGCTCACCACCCTCTTCGCGGCATGAGCAGTTCTTC.

The chain couples TRBV2 to TRBJ1-1, with D unclear. The CDR3 consists of 13 residues. The germline V gene has CDR1 SNHLY and CDR2 FYNNEI. Trimming removed 7 bases from V and 0 bases from J, with 9 bases in between. This chain's CDR3 is CASTRSMNTEAFF. CDR3 coding DNA: TGTGCCAGCACTCGCTCCATGAACACTGAAGCTTTCTTT. The full variable domain, in which reference TRBV2 and TRBJ1-1 provide the parts outside the CDR3, is EPEVTQTPSHQVTQMGQEVILRCVPISNHLYFYWYRQILGQKVEFLVSFYNNEISEKSEIFDDQFSVERPDGSNFTLKIRSTKLEDSAMYFCASTRSMNTEAFFGQGTRLTVV.

The gene calls are TRBV7-6 and TRBJ2-7; 7 bases are a match to TRBD1. Germline values: CDR1 SGHVS, CDR2 FNYEAQ. CDR3 size: 13 residues. V lost 5 bases to trimming and J lost 3 bases; unmatched junction nucleotides: 4. The CDR3 region has the DNA TGTGCCAGCAGCCGTAGGGACAGCTACGAGCAGTACTTC. It yields the protein CASSRRDSYEQYF.

The table lists this clone with a count of one. The genes are TRBV7-9 and TRBJ2-7, with a weak D call TRBD1 (6 bases). CDR3 length: 15 amino acids. The germline CDR1 and CDR2 sequences are SEHNR and FQNEAQ (reference sequence). Between the trimmed V and J ends, which lost 5 bases and 5 bases, there was a span of 19 bases. CDR3 sequence (DNA): TGTGCCAGCAGCGTACAGGGCTCTGAAGTAAACGAGCAGTACTTC. It is translated as CASSVQGSEVNEQYF.

The chain uses TRBV1 and TRBJ1-5; the table's D call, TRBD1, has no DNA check behind it. TRBV1 is deemed a pseudogene. The CDR3 contains 14 residues. The CDR3 region is CTSSQSRVRQPQHF. As DNA, the CDR3 is TGCACCAGCAGCCAAAGCAGGGTGAGGCAGCCCCAGCATTTT.

The V call is TRBV30, the J call TRBJ2-7; D unresolved. Germline CDR1 reads GTSNPN; CDR2 reads SVGIG (reference sequence). CDR3 length equals 15 residues. The V and J ends lost 0 bases and 0 bases respectively, with 12 bases between them. This CDR3 is CAWSVGQPSSYEQYF. CDR3 DNA sequence: TGTGCCTGGAGTGTAGGGCAGCCGAGCTCCTACGAGCAGTACTTC.

The V and J genes are TRBV11-2 and TRBJ1-2, with D unclear. This CDR3 is built from 16 residues. V shed 0 bases and J shed 4 bases, with 15 bases lying between them. Germline CDR1 reads SGHAT; CDR2 reads FQNNGV. The CDR3 DNA sequence: TGTGCCAGCAGCTTAGATCACAAAACTCAGAGCTATGGCTACACCTTC. Translating it yields CASSLDHKTQSYGYTF. The variable domain in full, completed from reference TRBV11-2 and TRBJ1-2, reads EAGVAQSPRYKIIEKRQSVAFWCNPISGHATLYWYQQILGQGPKLLIQFQNNGVVDDSQLPKDRFSAERLKGVDSTLKIQPAKLEDSAVYLCASSLDHKTQSYGYTFGSGTRLTVV.

V gene TRBV28 combines with J gene TRBJ2-5; TRBD2 agrees at 11 bases. This CDR3 is built from 17 residues. In germline, CDR1 is MDHEN, CDR2 SYDVKM. Germline trimming cut 1 base from V and 2 bases from J; bases unmatched to any gene: 6. Written as DNA, the CDR3 is TGTGCCAGCAGTTTATCTCTCCTAGCGGGAGGACAAGAGACCCAGTACTTC. Its protein product is CASSLSLLAGGQETQYF.

This clone was counted between two and nine times. This rearrangement joins TRBV21-1 to TRBJ2-7; TRBD1 is the table's D call and was not checked against the DNA. TRBV21-1 represents a pseudogene. The CDR3 totals 20 residues. CDR3 sequence: CASSPRRDRGTHIQTYEQYF. CDR3 bases: TGTGCCAGCAGCCCCCGACGGGACAGGGGAACCCACATACAAACTTACGAGCAGTACTTC.

V gene TRBV2 combines with J gene TRBJ2-5, with TRBD1 matching over 9 bases. The CDR3 consists of 14 residues. V shed 7 bases and J 4 bases; nucleotides not matched to a gene: 7. Germline V gene lookup returns CDR1 SNHLY and CDR2 FYNNEI. CDR3: CASKGQGGGETQYF. The CDR3 DNA reads TGTGCCAGCAAGGGACAGGGAGGAGGAGAGACCCAGTACTTC.

This chain connects TRBV6-9 to TRBJ2-1, with unresolved D. Germline CDR1 MNHGY, CDR2 SVAAGI. The ends were cut back, 10 bases at V and 0 bases at J, with 16 bases in the middle. The CDR3 is 15 amino acids. The CDR3: CATSRMMSSYNEQFF. CDR3 nucleotides: TGTGCCACCTCCCGAATGATGAGCTCCTACAATGAGCAGTTCTTC.

The rearrangement links TRBV5-4 to TRBJ2-2; 8 bases align to TRBD1. The CDR3 extends over 14 amino acids. The junction had 5 bases not matched to a gene; V was cut back by 6 bases and J by 4 bases. CDR1 and CDR2 from the germline V gene are SGHNT and YYREEE (reference sequence). Here the CDR3 DNA reads TGTGCCAGCAAAGACAGGGGTACCACCGGGGAGCTGTTTTTT. This translates into CASKDRGTTGELFF.

This clone is a singleton in its sample. The rearrangement joins TRBV19 to TRBJ2-2, with D perhaps matching TRBD1 (5 bases). Germline V lookup: CDR1 LNHDA, CDR2 SQIVND (reference sequence). V lost 11 bases and J lost 1, with 8 bases in between. The CDR3 totals 12 residues. In DNA form, the CDR3 reads TGTGCCGGCGGACAGAACACCGGGGAGCTGTTTTTT. This translates into CAGGQNTGELFF.

V and J are TRBV2 and TRBJ2-3; TRBD2 agrees at 10 bases. CDR3 length: 15 residues. The V gene's germline CDR1 is SNHLY and CDR2 FYNNEI. V shed 8 bases and J 3 bases; nucleotides not matched to a gene: 8. The CDR3 sequence is CASEGLAGATDTQYF. Written as DNA, the CDR3 is TGTGCCAGCGAGGGGCTAGCGGGAGCGACAGATACGCAGTATTTT.

This clone was seen a handful of times. The CDR3 is CASSLADRDGYTF. The CDR3 nucleotides are TGTGCCAGCAGCTTAGCGGACAGGGATGGCTACACCTTC. The V call is TRBV7-6, the J call TRBJ1-2; 8 bases map to TRBD1. The V and J ends lost 0 bases and 6 bases, in that order; junction bases with no gene match: 0. Germline lookup yields CDR1 SGHVS and CDR2 FNYEAQ. The CDR3 has 13 amino acids.

The chain combines TRBV19 with TRBJ2-3; D is perhaps TRBD2 (5 bases). With 5 bases removed from V and 1 base from J, the gap between germline ends came to 10 bases. The CDR3 consists of 14 residues. Per the germline V gene, CDR1 is LNHDA and CDR2 is SQIVND (reference sequence). The CDR3 protein is CASSGSSGTDTQYF. DNA for the CDR3: TGTGCCAGTAGTGGGAGTAGCGGCACAGATACGCAGTATTTT.

CDR3 amino acids: CASSRAWGSNQPQHF. The CDR3 DNA is TGCGCCAGCAGCCGAGCCTGGGGCAGCAATCAGCCCCAGCATTTT. The chain combines TRBV4-1 with TRBJ1-5, with D tentatively TRBD1 (5 bases). Germline V lookup: CDR1 MGHRA, CDR2 YSYEKL. V shed 4 bases and J shed 1 base, with 11 bases lying between them. The CDR3 is 15 residues long.

The V call is TRBV28, the J call TRBJ2-4; weak D call: TRBD1 (6 bases). The ends were cut back, 5 bases at V and 5 bases at J, with 16 bases in the middle. The CDR3 is made up of 15 amino acids. Germline CDR1 and CDR2: MDHEN and SYDVKM. CDR3 in amino acids: CASSPEMGHQNIQYF. The DNA of the CDR3 is TGTGCCAGCAGTCCCGAAATGGGACATCAAAACATTCAGTACTTC.

The chain has TRBV2 and TRBJ1-4; a possible D gene is TRBD1 (6 bases). Trimming stripped 5 bases from V and 8 bases from J, with 12 bases between. This CDR3 region has 13 residues. CDR1 and CDR2 (germline): SNHLY, FYNNEI. The chain's CDR3 is CASSYRVPEKLFF. The CDR3 coding sequence is TGTGCCAGCAGTTACAGGGTTCCCGAAAAACTGTTTTTT.

The chain couples TRBV10-3 to TRBJ1-1, with a tentative D call TRBD1 (6 bases). The CDR3 runs 15 residues. The V end lost 0 bases, the J end lost 0 bases, and 8 bases lay between the germline ends. Germline V gene data show CDR1 as ENHRY and CDR2 as SYGVKD. This chain's CDR3 is CAISESGGMNTEAFF. The CDR3 region has the DNA TGTGCCATCAGTGAGTCGGGGGGCATGAACACTGAAGCTTTCTTT.

V usage is TRBV15 and J usage is TRBJ1-4, with D hard to call. There are 15 residues in the CDR3. The germline CDR1 and CDR2 sequences are LNHNV and YYDKDF (reference sequence). Trimming left V 1 base short and J 4 bases short, with 10 bases between. The CDR3 is CATSRAPGLNEKLFF. CDR3 nucleotide sequence: TGTGCCACCAGCAGAGCGCCAGGTCTTAATGAAAAACTGTTTTTT.